The 25 T cell receptor beta chains presented below share a single source sample, sequenced in a study of T cell clones after liver transplantation. Method: immunoSEQ multiplex PCR; TCRdb's copy keeps in-frame clones and lacks some. The profile covers fewer than 85,000 clones, with 80% appearing a single time and about 0.79% taken by the ten largest. Sample: CD4+ T cells from blood, taken 12 months after liver transplant. The receptors were gathered from a human patient who received a liver transplant. Some T cells may trace back to the graft donor.

The chain joins TRBV2 to TRBJ2-2; 14 nucleotides agree with TRBD2. The ends lost 9 bases at V and 3 bases at J; junction bases unmatched: 3. Germline lookup yields CDR1 SNHLY and CDR2 FYNNEI. The CDR3 extends over 15 amino acids. In nucleotides, the CDR3 is TGTGCCAGGGGGACTAGCGGGAGATACACCGGGGAGCTGTTTTTT. Protein product: CARGTSGRYTGELFF.

The V and J genes are TRBV2 and TRBJ2-7, with D hard to call. Trimming stripped 9 bases from V and 0 bases from J, with 9 bases between. CDR1 is SNHLY and CDR2 is FYNNEI in the germline V gene. This CDR3 spans 12 amino acids. CDR3 sequence: CASRTDSYEQYF. The CDR3 DNA is TGTGCCAGTAGGACGGACTCCTACGAGCAGTACTTC.

This clone was detected a few times. This chain joins TRBV2 and TRBJ2-7, with D perhaps TRBD1 (5 bases). CDR1 SNHLY and CDR2 FYNNEI come from the germline V gene. V was shortened by 4 bases and J by 2 bases, with 9 bases between the two germline ends. CDR3 length equals 13 residues. The CDR3 DNA reads as TGTGCCAGCAGTGCGGCACAGGCCTACGAGCAGTACTTC. It codes for CASSAAQAYEQYF.

This clone was recorded a few times. The V call is TRBV27, the J call TRBJ2-1; TRBD2 matches 10 bases. Trimming at V came to 2 bases and at J to 8 bases, leaving 6 bases not matched to a gene. Germline CDR1 reads MNHEY; CDR2 reads SMNVEV (reference sequence). The CDR3 is made up of 15 amino acids. The CDR3 DNA reads as TGTGCCAGCAGTTTAAGGGGGACTAGCGTCGATGAGCAGTTCTTC. The encoded protein is CASSLRGTSVDEQFF.

The chain couples TRBV28 to TRBJ2-1; 8 bases are a match to TRBD1. V lost 6 bases and J lost 1; bases outside the gene matches: 5. The CDR3 runs to 15 residues. From germline, CDR1 is MDHEN and CDR2 SYDVKM. CDR3 bases: TGTGCCAGCAGCCCCTGGGACAGGTCCTACAATGAGCAGTTCTTC. Amino acid sequence: CASSPWDRSYNEQFF.

The chain employs TRBV6-5 and TRBJ2-6, with D perhaps matching TRBD1 (6 bases). Germline V gene sequence: CDR1 MNHEY, CDR2 SVGAGI. V lost 5 bases and J lost 0, with 8 bases in between. The CDR3 extends over 15 amino acids. CDR3 sequence reads: CASSTGISGANVLTF. In nucleotides, the CDR3 is TGTGCCAGCAGTACAGGGATCTCTGGGGCCAACGTCCTGACTTTC.

The rearrangement joins TRBV10-3 to TRBJ2-1; maybe TRBD1 (6 bases). This CDR3 comprises 15 residues. CDR1 is ENHRY, CDR2 SYGVKD, per germline. V lost 1 base and J lost 5, with 12 bases in between. The CDR3 sequence: CAISEWGQVNNEQFF. CDR3 sequence (DNA): TGTGCCATCAGTGAGTGGGGGCAGGTGAACAATGAGCAGTTCTTC.

The chain employs TRBV11-3 and TRBJ2-1; D gene ambiguous. Trimming stripped 2 bases from V and 2 bases from J, with 10 bases between. Germline lookup yields CDR1 SGHNT and CDR2 YENEEA. The CDR3 loop spans 15 amino acids. The CDR3 nucleotides read TGTGCCAGCAGCTTAAGGTCAGGCGCCTACAATGAGCAGTTCTTC. Its translation is CASSLRSGAYNEQFF.

The rearrangement joins TRBV18 to TRBJ1-1; D unclear. In germline, CDR1 is KGHSH, CDR2 LQKENI. This CDR3 spans 13 amino acids. Trimming left V 5 bases short and J 0 bases short, with 7 bases between. The CDR3 DNA sequence: TGTGCCAGCTCATCAACAGTGAACACTGAAGCTTTCTTT. This codes for CASSSTVNTEAFF.

The chain has TRBV5-4 and TRBJ2-7; 10 bases agree with TRBD2. The CDR3 is 14 residues long. Per the germline V gene, CDR1 is SGHNT and CDR2 is YYREEE (reference sequence). The V segment lost 6 bases and the J segment 7 bases; nucleotides outside the gene matches: 10. CDR3 in DNA: TGTGCCAGCACCAACCCGGGACTAGCGAAAGAGCAGTACTTC. Amino acids: CASTNPGLAKEQYF.

The chain joins TRBV30 to TRBJ1-2; TRBD1 is a possible D gene (5 bases). From germline, CDR1 is GTSNPN and CDR2 SVGIG (reference sequence). Trimming pared 3 bases from V and 9 bases from J, leaving 11 bases between. The CDR3 consists of 11 residues. This chain's CDR3 is CAWRGGLSYTF. The CDR3 DNA is TGTGCCTGGAGGGGGGGATTGAGCTACACCTTC.

This chain joins TRBV28 and TRBJ2-7; tentative D call: TRBD1 (5 bases). The CDR3 extends over 15 amino acids. V dropped 1 base and J dropped 7 bases, with 17 bases sitting between them. CDR1 and CDR2 (germline): MDHEN, SYDVKM. As DNA, the CDR3 is TGTGCCAGCAGTTTATCGGGCAGGGCCCGGTGGGAGCAGTACTTC. Protein product: CASSLSGRARWEQYF.

This chain links TRBV6-6 with TRBJ2-5; D call uncertain. The length of the CDR3 is 16 residues. The V end was cut by 7 bases, the J end by 3 bases, with 21 bases between. Germline assignment: CDR1 MNHNY and CDR2 SVGAGI (reference sequence). The CDR3 reads CASKPARIHSEETQYF. The CDR3 nucleotides read TGTGCCAGCAAACCGGCCCGCATACATTCAGAAGAGACCCAGTACTTC.

In the case of this clone: At the DNA level, this CDR3 is encoded by other sequences in the same sample as well. The chain joins TRBV18 to TRBJ1-1; weak D call: TRBD1 (5 bases). Germline CDR1 KGHSH, CDR2 LQKENI. The V and J ends lost 3 bases and 6 bases respectively, with 11 bases between them. CDR3 length: 13 residues. The CDR3 coding sequence is TGTGCCAGCTCACCTACTCGGGGGGCTGAAGCTTTCTTT. Translating gives CASSPTRGAEAFF.

The chain links TRBV11-2 to TRBJ2-2, with 13 bases aligning to TRBD2. Germline lookup yields CDR1 SGHAT and CDR2 FQNNGV. Trimming removed 5 bases from V and 2 bases from J; junction bases left unmatched: 5. The CDR3 has 17 amino acids. For the CDR3, the DNA is TGTGCCAGCAGCCCCCGGACTAGCGGGAGTAACACCGGGGAGCTGTTTTTT. Its translation is CASSPRTSGSNTGELFF.

The V call is TRBV5-1, the J call TRBJ1-5, with D possibly matching TRBD1 (6 bases). CDR1 and CDR2 from the germline V gene are SGHRS and YFSETQ. Trimming removed 10 bases from V and 2 bases from J, with 19 bases in between. This CDR3 is built from 15 residues. The CDR3 bases are TGCGCCGAACAGGGTCAGTATTTGGGCAATCAGCCCCAGCATTTT. Protein product: CAEQGQYLGNQPQHF. The full variable domain, with the rest looked up from reference TRBV5-1 and TRBJ1-5, is KAGVTQTPRYLIKTRGQQVTLSCSPISGHRSVSWYQQTPGQGLQFLFEYFSETQRNKGNFPGRFSGRQFSNSRSEMNVSTLELGDSALYLCAEQGQYLGNQPQHFGDGTRLSIL.

Notes on this clone: Other DNA sequences in the sample encode the same CDR3. This chain joins TRBV29-1 and TRBJ2-3, with D possibly TRBD2 on 5 matching bases. The germline CDR1 and CDR2 sequences are SQVTM and ANQGSEA. The CDR3 consists of 12 residues. V lost 5 bases to trimming and J lost 1 base, with 7 bases between them. For the CDR3, the DNA is TGCAGCGTTCCCGGGGGCACAGATACGCAGTATTTT. This sequence encodes CSVPGGTDTQYF.

V is TRBV28 and J is TRBJ1-1; maybe TRBD1 (6 bases). V was shortened by 8 bases and J by 2 bases, with 15 bases between the two germline ends. The germline CDR1 and CDR2 sequences are MDHEN and SYDVKM. CDR3 size: 14 residues. The CDR3 coding sequence is TGTGCCAGCCGAATCCAGGGGAAAAACACTGAAGCTTTCTTT. Translating gives CASRIQGKNTEAFF.

The V call is TRBV14, the J call TRBJ2-5; TRBD1 agrees at 9 bases. The CDR3 is 17 amino acids. V gave up 3 bases and J gave up 2 bases; unmatched junction bases: 10. Germline-derived CDR1 and CDR2 are SGHDN and FVKESK. CDR3 region: CASSQSIGQGPQETQYF. In DNA, the CDR3 is TGTGCCAGCAGCCAGAGCATCGGACAGGGGCCACAAGAGACCCAGTACTTC.

This chain uses TRBV27 with TRBJ2-6; no clear D. Germline V gene data show CDR1 as MNHEY and CDR2 as SMNVEV (reference sequence). The V gene lost 5 bases and the J gene lost 0 bases, with 11 bases spanning the gap. The CDR3 is 16 residues long. The CDR3 DNA reads TGTGCCAGCAGTCCCCTGATGAGCTCTGGGGCCAACGTCCTGACTTTC. It codes for CASSPLMSSGANVLTF.

The chain uses TRBV6-5 and TRBJ2-2; no reliable D call. The CDR3 totals 13 residues. Between the trimmed V and J ends, which lost 0 bases and 7 bases, there was a span of 6 bases. In germline, CDR1 is MNHEY, CDR2 SVGAGI. The CDR3 DNA follows: TGTGCCAGCAGTTACTCTTGGAACGGGGAGCTGTTTTTT. It codes for CASSYSWNGELFF.

This clone has a handful of counts. The V and J genes are TRBV19 and TRBJ2-7, with D uncertain. The CDR3 consists of 15 residues. Deletions cut 6 bases from V and 1 base from J, with 16 bases between. The germline V gene encodes CDR1 LNHDA and CDR2 SQIVND (reference sequence). The CDR3 loop is CASSGSAEASYEQYF. The CDR3 nucleotides read TGTGCCAGTAGCGGCAGCGCAGAAGCTTCCTACGAGCAGTACTTC.

The sample holds one count of this clone. The chain links TRBV7-9 to TRBJ1-5; maybe TRBD1 (5 bases). V lost 5 bases and J 9 bases, leaving 8 bases between the germline ends. The CDR3 loop spans 11 amino acids. Germline CDR1 reads SEHNR; CDR2 reads FQNEAQ (reference sequence). The CDR3 DNA reads TGTGCCAGCAGCCTTGGGGGGCCCCAGCATTTT. It is translated as CASSLGGPQHF.

The V and J genes are TRBV28 and TRBJ2-7; TRBD1 is a possible D gene (7 bases). V lost 7 bases to trimming and J lost 0 bases, with 13 bases between them. This CDR3 has 14 amino acids. Germline values: CDR1 MDHEN, CDR2 SYDVKM. This chain's CDR3 is CASTLQGGSYEQYF. The CDR3, as DNA: TGTGCCAGCACCCTCCAGGGGGGCTCCTACGAGCAGTACTTC.

This chain uses TRBV28 with TRBJ1-1; TRBD1 might be the D (6 bases). CDR3 length: 13 residues. Deletions cut 10 bases from V and 5 bases from J, with 17 bases between. CDR1 and CDR2 from the germline V gene are MDHEN and SYDVKM. The CDR3 bases are TGTGCCACCGGGAGGGGGTTTGGAACTGAAGCTTTCTTT. Translated, it gives CATGRGFGTEAFF.